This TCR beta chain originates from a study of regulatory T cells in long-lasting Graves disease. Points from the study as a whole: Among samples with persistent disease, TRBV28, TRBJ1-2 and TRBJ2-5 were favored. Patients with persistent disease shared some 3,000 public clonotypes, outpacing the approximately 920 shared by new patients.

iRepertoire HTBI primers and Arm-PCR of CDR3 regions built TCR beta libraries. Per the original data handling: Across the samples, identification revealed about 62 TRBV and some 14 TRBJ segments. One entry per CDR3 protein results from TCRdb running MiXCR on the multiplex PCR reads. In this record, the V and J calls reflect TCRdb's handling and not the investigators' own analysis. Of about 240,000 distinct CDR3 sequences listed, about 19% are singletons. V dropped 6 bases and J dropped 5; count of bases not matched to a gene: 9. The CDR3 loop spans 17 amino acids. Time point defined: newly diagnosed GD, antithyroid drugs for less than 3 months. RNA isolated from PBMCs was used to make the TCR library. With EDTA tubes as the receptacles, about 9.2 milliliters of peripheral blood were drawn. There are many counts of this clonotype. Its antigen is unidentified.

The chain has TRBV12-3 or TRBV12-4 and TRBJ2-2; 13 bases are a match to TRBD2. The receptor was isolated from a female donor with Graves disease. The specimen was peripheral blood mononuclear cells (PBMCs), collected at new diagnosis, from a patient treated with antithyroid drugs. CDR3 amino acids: CASRLGLAGVETGELFF. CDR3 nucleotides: TGTGCCAGCAGGCTAGGACTAGCGGGAGTCGAGACCGGGGAGCTGTTTTTT.